Each of the 13 T cell receptor beta chains below was sequenced from the same sample in a study of blood T cells in healthy people across ages. Together with a sample-barcoded 5' primer, a J-beta primer mix was included in a second PCR lasting 7 to 11 cycles. TCRdb used MiXCR to reprocess the 5' RACE reads, holding one entry per CDR3 protein. The table includes roughly 900,000 distinct CDR3 sequences, about 30% detected once. Sequencing used blood. The receptors derive from a woman over 75 in good health.

The V call is TRBV6-5, the J call TRBJ1-1; D uncertain. This CDR3 has 12 residues. Trimming removed 2 bases from V and 8 bases from J, with 9 bases in between. The germline V gene encodes CDR1 MNHEY and CDR2 SVGAGI. The CDR3 DNA is TGTGCCAGCAGTTACGAAACGGGAGAAGCTTTCTTT. This translates into CASSYETGEAFF.

This clonotype appeared many times. Possible read error: a much larger clone is one base away. V is TRBV7-2 and J is TRBJ2-5, with D tentatively TRBD2 (5 bases). The CDR3 consists of 14 residues. Trimming removed 1 base at V and 5 bases at J, with 11 bases between. Per germline, CDR1 SGHTA and CDR2 FQGNSA. The CDR3 spells CASSLGGWRETQYF. The CDR3, as DNA: TGTGCCAGCAGCTTAGGCGGGTGGAGGGAGACCCAGTACTTC.

In its sample, this clonotype was seen a few times. The V gene is TRBV20-1, the J gene TRBJ2-3, with D uncertain. The CDR3 consists of 13 residues. V was pared by 3 bases and J by 2 bases, with 9 bases between. Germline CDR1 reads DFQATT; CDR2 reads SNEGSKA (reference sequence). The DNA of the CDR3 is TGCAGTGCTAGTGGCAGGCCCACAGATACGCAGTATTTT. Encoded protein: CSASGRPTDTQYF.

This clonotype was recorded at least ten times. This rearrangement joins TRBV7-2 to TRBJ1-2; a possible D gene is TRBD1 (5 bases). Germline V CDR1 and CDR2: SGHTA, FQGNSA. The length of the CDR3 is 15 residues. The V and J ends lost 2 bases and 0 bases respectively, with 10 bases between them. This CDR3 is CASSLQGRANYGYTF. CDR3 DNA: TGTGCCAGCAGCTTACAGGGTAGAGCTAACTATGGCTACACCTTC.

Only a few counts were recorded for this clonotype. The chain carries TRBV29-1 and TRBJ2-1; D uncertain. The CDR3 contains 17 residues. From germline, CDR1 is SQVTM and CDR2 ANQGSEA. Trimming shortened V by 0 bases and J by 0 bases, and 15 bases separated the two germline ends. CDR3 protein: CSVEDLWTNSSYNEQFF. The CDR3 coding sequence is TGCAGCGTTGAAGATCTTTGGACGAACAGCTCCTACAATGAGCAGTTCTTC.

This clonotype was observed many times. The rearrangement links TRBV20-1 to TRBJ1-2; 8 nucleotides match TRBD1. The junction had 6 bases not matched to a gene; V was cut back by 5 bases and J by 4 bases. This CDR3 has 13 residues. Germline V lookup: CDR1 DFQATT, CDR2 SNEGSKA (reference sequence). The CDR3 DNA reads as TGCAGTGCTCTCGACAGGGGAGGCTATGGCTACACCTTC. This encodes CSALDRGGYGYTF.

This clonotype has at least ten counts. A junction end diverges from the germline sequence, so it may reflect a read error. The chain has TRBV6-5 and TRBJ2-4; 7 bases match TRBD2. The CDR3 contains 15 residues. Germline V gives CDR1 MNHEY, CDR2 SVGAGI. CDR3 nucleotides: TGCGCCAGCTCCCCCCGGGGGGAAGCCAAAAACATTCAGTACTTC. It codes for CASSPRGEAKNIQYF.

On this clonotype: A read error may explain this, as a much larger clone is one base away. J is TRBJ2-1 and V is TRBV24-1; 9 bases agree with TRBD1. Germline CDR1 and CDR2: KGHDR and SFDVKD. The CDR3 totals 15 residues. CDR3 residues: CATSDSGTGMREQVF. CDR3 nucleotide sequence: TGTGCCACCAGTGATTCCGGGACAGGGATGCGGGAGCAGGTCTTC.

The table lists this clonotype with many counts. This chain links TRBV6-5 with TRBJ1-2; no reliable D call. CDR1 is MNHEY and CDR2 is SVGAGI in the germline V gene. The CDR3 has 17 residues. V lost 10 bases and J 7 bases, leaving 31 bases between the germline ends. CDR3 amino acids: CATTAGAMPFPGGGYTF. The CDR3, as DNA: TGTGCCACCACGGCGGGAGCGATGCCGTTTCCGGGAGGTGGCTACACCTTC.

V and J are TRBV6-4 and TRBJ2-6; D possibly corresponds to TRBD2 (5 bases). The CDR3 is made up of 17 amino acids. The germline CDR1 and CDR2 sequences are MRHNA and SNTAGT. V lost 7 bases to trimming and J lost 1 base, with 17 bases between them. The CDR3 is CASNPGLPNSGANVLTF. The CDR3 bases are TGTGCCAGCAACCCAGGACTCCCAAATTCTGGGGCCAACGTCCTGACTTTC.

This rearrangement joins TRBV5-1 to TRBJ2-2, with 9 bases that match TRBD1. There are 18 residues in the CDR3. With V trimmed by 4 bases and J by 0 bases, 10 bases remained unmatched. CDR1 and CDR2 from the germline V gene are SGHRS and YFSETQ. In DNA, the CDR3 is TGCGCCAGCAGCCCGCGGACAGGGGAGTGCGCGAACACCGGGGAGCTGTTTTTT. Translation gives CASSPRTGECANTGELFF.

This clonotype came up many times. The chain couples TRBV19 to TRBJ2-3; the D gene is possibly TRBD2 (6 bases). CDR3 length equals 17 residues. V lost 5 bases, J lost 2 bases, and 20 bases lay in between. Germline CDR1 reads LNHDA; CDR2 reads SQIVND (reference sequence). The CDR3 sequence: CASSPMTRLGHTDTQYF. CDR3 bases: TGTGCCAGTAGTCCGATGACCCGACTAGGACACACAGATACGCAGTATTTT.

This clonotype came up many times. The chain uses TRBV20-1 and TRBJ2-3, with TRBD1 matching over 7 bases. Germline CDR1 DFQATT, CDR2 SNEGSKA (reference sequence). This CDR3 has 15 amino acids. V lost 2 bases and J lost 3; bases outside the gene matches: 8. The CDR3 spells CSARPHTGETDTQYF. The DNA for the CDR3 is TGCAGTGCTAGACCCCACACAGGGGAGACAGATACGCAGTATTTT.